These 28 T cell receptor beta chains share one sample of origin, sequenced in a study of CD8 T cells in Susac syndrome. RNA, at roughly 0.45 to 1 ug, was reverse transcribed with random hexamers. TCRdb reanalysed the immunoSEQ multiplex PCR reads using MiXCR and keeps one entry per CDR3 protein. The sample lists 150,000 to 200,000 distinct CDR3 sequences, more than 90% occurring once. The source material was CD4+ T cells from PBMCs. The source of these receptors is a human donor with Susac syndrome.

The chain employs TRBV20-1 and TRBJ2-2; TRBD2 aligns across 7 bases. After removal of 6 bases from V and 0 bases from J, the junction contained 10 bases not matched to a gene. Germline V gene lookup returns CDR1 DFQATT and CDR2 SNEGSKA (reference sequence). The CDR3 runs to 16 residues. DNA of the CDR3: TGCAGTGCGAAGAGCGGGGACCTTCCGAACACCGGGGAGCTGTTTTTT. Amino acids: CSAKSGDLPNTGELFF.

The chain joins TRBV5-4 to TRBJ1-4; tentative D call: TRBD1 (5 bases). Per germline, CDR1 SGHNT and CDR2 YYREEE (reference sequence). There are 15 residues in the CDR3. Trimming took off 3 bases at V and 0 bases at J, with 9 bases between the two ends. This CDR3 reads CASSSRVTTNEKLFF. CDR3 coding DNA: TGTGCCAGCAGCTCCAGGGTGACAACTAATGAAAAACTGTTTTTT.

The DNA of the CDR3 is TGTGCCTGGGAGCAGGGAGGCGGGGAGCTGTTTTTT. Encoded protein: CAWEQGGGELFF. The rearrangement uses TRBV30 and TRBJ2-2; maybe TRBD2 (6 bases). This CDR3 is built from 12 residues. Germline loops: CDR1 GTSNPN, CDR2 SVGIG (reference sequence). V shed 5 bases and J shed 7 bases, with 11 bases lying between them.

V and J are TRBV29-1 and TRBJ1-1, with D perhaps TRBD1 (6 bases). The CDR3 has 12 residues. Per germline, CDR1 SQVTM and CDR2 ANQGSEA. V shed 4 bases and J shed 3 bases, with 9 bases lying between them. CDR3 amino acids: CSVGKGDTEAFF. DNA of the CDR3: TGCAGCGTTGGTAAGGGGGACACTGAAGCTTTCTTT. The variable domain in full, completed from reference TRBV29-1 and TRBJ1-1, reads SAVISQKPSRDICQRGTSLTIQCQVDSQVTMMFWYRQQPGQSLTLIATANQGSEATYESGFVIDKFPISRPNLTFSTLTVSNMSPEDSSIYLCSVGKGDTEAFFGQGTRLTVV.

The chain combines TRBV6-1 with TRBJ2-2; unclear D gene. The V gene lost 6 bases and the J gene lost 10 bases, with 6 bases spanning the gap. The CDR3 contains 10 residues. Germline loops: CDR1 MNHNS, CDR2 SASEGT. The CDR3 DNA reads TGTGCCAGCAGAGTTGTGGAGCTGTTTTTT. Amino acids: CASRVVELFF.

The chain has TRBV14 and TRBJ1-1, with D maybe TRBD1 (5 bases). Between the trimmed V and J ends, which lost 4 bases and 4 bases, there was a span of 22 bases. The CDR3 is made up of 17 amino acids. CDR1 and CDR2 from the germline V gene are SGHDN and FVKESK. In nucleotides, the CDR3 is TGTGCCAGCAGCCGCCAAGGGGCAAAAACCTGGGGCACTGAAGCTTTCTTT. Translated, it gives CASSRQGAKTWGTEAFF.

This sequence joins TRBV7-3 and TRBJ2-3, with 7 bases lining up with TRBD2. CDR3 size: 14 residues. Germline CDR1 is SGHTA and CDR2 is FQGTGA. V lost 5 bases to trimming and J lost 2 bases; unmatched junction nucleotides: 4. CDR3 nucleotides: TGTGCCAGCAGCCTGACTAGCCCCACAGATACGCAGTATTTT. This encodes CASSLTSPTDTQYF.

The CDR3 sequence is CSVRRQGRDTQYF. In DNA form, the CDR3 reads TGCAGCGTTCGGCGACAGGGAAGAGATACGCAGTATTTT. This chain joins TRBV29-1 and TRBJ2-3; 7 bases fit TRBD1. Trimming at V came to 5 bases and at J to 5 bases, leaving 7 bases not matched to a gene. The CDR3 runs 13 residues. Germline-derived CDR1 and CDR2 are SQVTM and ANQGSEA.

J is TRBJ2-3 and V is TRBV4-3; TRBD2 agrees at 12 bases. Trimming at V came to 5 bases and at J to 4 bases, leaving 4 bases not matched to a gene. CDR1 LGHNA and CDR2 YSLEER come from the germline V gene. CDR3 size: 15 residues. This CDR3 reads CASSSLAGGADTQYF. The CDR3 DNA is TGCGCCAGCAGCTCACTAGCGGGGGGCGCAGATACGCAGTATTTT.

The chain links TRBV7-8 to TRBJ2-1, with TRBD2 matching 13 bases. The J segment lost 4 bases and the V segment lost 5 bases, leaving 5 bases of the junction unmatched. CDR1 is SGHVS and CDR2 is FQNEAQ in the germline V gene. This CDR3 is 16 amino acids long. CDR3 amino acids: CASSHLLAGGYNEQFF. CDR3 sequence (DNA): TGTGCCAGCAGCCACCTACTAGCGGGGGGGTACAATGAGCAGTTCTTC.

The chain has TRBV7-3 and TRBJ1-1; D call uncertain. V was clipped by 5 bases and J by 10 bases, with 14 bases between them. CDR3 length: 12 residues. Germline CDR1 reads SGHTA; CDR2 reads FQGTGA. The CDR3 spells CASSPLRSSAFF. Written as DNA, the CDR3 is TGTGCCAGCAGCCCGCTTCGTTCGTCAGCTTTCTTT. Using reference TRBV7-3 and TRBJ1-1 for the parts outside the CDR3, the full variable domain is GAGVSQTPSNKVTEKGKYVELRCDPISGHTALYWYRQSLGQGPEFLIYFQGTGAADDSGLPNDRFFAVRPEGSVSTLKIQRTERGDSAVYLCASSPLRSSAFFGQGTRLTVV.

The chain carries TRBV20-1 and TRBJ2-7; D uncertain. The CDR3 totals 13 residues. The V end was cut by 6 bases, the J end by 1 base, with 13 bases between. Germline V gene lookup returns CDR1 DFQATT and CDR2 SNEGSKA (reference sequence). CDR3 protein: CSAPQDGSYEQYF. Written as DNA, the CDR3 is TGCAGTGCCCCCCAGGACGGATCCTACGAGCAGTACTTC.

A few counts support this clonotype. V is TRBV20-1 and J is TRBJ1-6; D might be TRBD1 (6 bases). Germline V gene lookup returns CDR1 DFQATT and CDR2 SNEGSKA (reference sequence). The CDR3 covers 15 residues. The germline V and J ends were trimmed by 4 bases and 0 bases, with 10 bases remaining between them. The chain's CDR3 is CSATGQSSYNSPLHF. CDR3 DNA sequence: TGCAGTGCTACCGGACAGAGCTCCTATAATTCACCCCTCCACTTT.

The genes are TRBV29-1 and TRBJ1-1; TRBD1 agrees at 9 bases. Germline V lookup: CDR1 SQVTM, CDR2 ANQGSEA. The CDR3 is 13 residues long. Losses at the gene ends were 8 bases for V and 4 bases for J; bases not matched to a gene: 8. The CDR3 bases are TGCAGCATCTGGACAGGGGCGGGCACTGAAGCTTTCTTT. Encoded protein: CSIWTGAGTEAFF.

This sequence joins TRBV7-9 and TRBJ2-3; tentatively, D is TRBD1 (6 bases). V was clipped by 5 bases and J by 0 bases, with 15 bases between them. Germline V lookup: CDR1 SEHNR, CDR2 FQNEAQ (reference sequence). This CDR3 comprises 16 residues. The CDR3 loop reads CASSPGLGHSTDTQYF. Here the CDR3 DNA reads TGTGCCAGCAGCCCCGGCCTGGGACATAGCACAGATACGCAGTATTTT.

The chain recombines TRBV12-5 with TRBJ2-7; TRBD1 is a possible D gene (5 bases). Trimming left V 6 bases short and J 9 bases short, with 21 bases between. Germline CDR1 is LGHNT and CDR2 is FRNRAP. The CDR3 covers 14 residues. CDR3 protein: CASGAQGPALGQYF. CDR3 nucleotide sequence: TGTGCTAGTGGCGCCCAGGGCCCAGCCTTGGGGCAGTACTTC.

This chain links TRBV20-1 with TRBJ2-1; 11 bases map to TRBD1. Per the germline V gene, CDR1 is DFQATT and CDR2 is SNEGSKA (reference sequence). CDR3 length: 14 amino acids. Unmatched junction bases numbered 6, after V lost 5 bases and J lost 6 bases. The CDR3 loop reads CSAFLGTGGNEQFF. The CDR3 DNA follows: TGCAGTGCTTTCCTCGGGACAGGGGGCAATGAGCAGTTCTTC.

The CDR3 reads CASSHGDPGTNYGYTF. For the CDR3, the DNA is TGTGCCAGCAGCCATGGGGACCCGGGCACCAACTATGGCTACACCTTC. The chain recombines TRBV5-6 with TRBJ1-2, with a possible D match to TRBD1 (5 bases). Germline assignment: CDR1 SGHDT and CDR2 YYEEEE. This CDR3 contains 16 residues. Trimming removed 4 bases from V and 2 bases from J, with 18 bases in between.

The chain recombines TRBV6-5 with TRBJ1-5, with no clear D. Germline V gives CDR1 MNHEY, CDR2 SVGAGI. There are 14 residues in the CDR3. Trimming removed 5 bases at V and 7 bases at J, with 15 bases between. CDR3 nucleotide sequence: TGTGCCAGCAGTCCCCACGGCGTTAGGCAGCCCCAGCATTTT. Protein product: CASSPHGVRQPQHF.

The chain has TRBV6-1 and TRBJ1-5, with unresolved D. This CDR3 is 13 amino acids long. V was cut by 8 bases and J by 3 bases, with 11 bases left in between. Germline-derived CDR1 and CDR2 are MNHNS and SASEGT. The CDR3 spells CASLDGYNQPQHF. The CDR3 DNA reads as TGTGCCAGCCTGGACGGCTACAATCAGCCCCAGCATTTT.

The chain recombines TRBV28 with TRBJ2-5; 7 nucleotides line up with TRBD2. Per germline, CDR1 MDHEN and CDR2 SYDVKM. Germline trimming cut 6 bases from V and 4 bases from J; bases unmatched to any gene: 8. The CDR3 covers 14 residues. The CDR3 DNA sequence: TGTGCCAGCAGCCGGGCCTTAGCGGGAGAGACCCAGTACTTC. Translating it yields CASSRALAGETQYF.

The rearrangement uses TRBV12-3 or TRBV12-4 and TRBJ1-1, with D possibly matching TRBD1 (5 bases). This CDR3 is 14 amino acids long. Trimming cost V 3 bases and J 0 bases, with 8 bases left between them. As DNA, the CDR3 is TGTGCCAGCAGTTTCCAGGGCATGAACACTGAAGCTTTCTTT. It specifies CASSFQGMNTEAFF.

The chain has TRBV3-1 and TRBJ1-1; TRBD1 might be the D (5 bases). Germline lookup yields CDR1 LGHDT and CDR2 YNNKEL (reference sequence). There are 17 residues in the CDR3. Trimming took 7 bases from V and 7 from J, leaving 28 bases between them. The CDR3 nucleotides are TGTGCCAGCACCCGAGGCCCCGACAGTCGTCAAAATGATGAAGCTTTCTTT. This sequence encodes CASTRGPDSRQNDEAFF.

This chain links TRBV18 with TRBJ2-3; 12 nucleotides line up with TRBD1. Germline CDR1 is KGHSH and CDR2 is LQKENI. The J segment lost 3 bases and the V segment lost 4 bases, leaving 5 bases of the junction unmatched. This CDR3 spans 16 amino acids. The CDR3 DNA reads as TGTGCCAGCTCACACCGGGACAGGGGGCGAACAGATACGCAGTATTTT. This gives the protein CASSHRDRGRTDTQYF.

The chain employs TRBV27 and TRBJ2-7; 9 bases map to TRBD2. With 5 bases clipped from V and 3 bases from J, the junction kept 8 bases outside the gene matches. This CDR3 is 15 amino acids long. Germline CDR1 and CDR2: MNHEY and SMNVEV (reference sequence). For the CDR3, the DNA is TGTGCCAGCAGTCCATTAGCGGGGGACTACTACGAGCAGTACTTC. Translated, it gives CASSPLAGDYYEQYF.

The chain combines TRBV29-1 with TRBJ2-7, with a possible D match to TRBD1 (6 bases). The CDR3 is made up of 14 amino acids. The V end lost 4 bases, the J end lost 2 bases, and 15 bases lay between the germline ends. The germline V gene encodes CDR1 SQVTM and CDR2 ANQGSEA. The CDR3 loop is CSVGTQGPAYEQYF. The DNA of the CDR3 is TGCAGCGTTGGCACTCAGGGGCCGGCCTACGAGCAGTACTTC.

The rearrangement links TRBV14 to TRBJ1-1; a possible D gene is TRBD1 (5 bases). The CDR3 extends over 12 amino acids. CDR1 and CDR2 from the germline V gene are SGHDN and FVKESK. V was pared by 3 bases and J by 7 bases, with 9 bases between. The CDR3 spells CASSQTRVEAFF. CDR3 nucleotides: TGTGCCAGCAGCCAGACCAGGGTTGAAGCTTTCTTT.

The chain recombines TRBV3-1 with TRBJ2-5; 12 bases align to TRBD2. Germline V gene lookup returns CDR1 LGHDT and CDR2 YNNKEL (reference sequence). The CDR3 runs to 17 residues. V was pared by 4 bases and J by 0 bases, with 6 bases of the junction left unmatched. CDR3 in amino acids: CASSRRTSGMYQETQYF. The CDR3 bases are TGTGCCAGCAGCCGAAGGACTAGCGGGATGTACCAAGAGACCCAGTACTTC.